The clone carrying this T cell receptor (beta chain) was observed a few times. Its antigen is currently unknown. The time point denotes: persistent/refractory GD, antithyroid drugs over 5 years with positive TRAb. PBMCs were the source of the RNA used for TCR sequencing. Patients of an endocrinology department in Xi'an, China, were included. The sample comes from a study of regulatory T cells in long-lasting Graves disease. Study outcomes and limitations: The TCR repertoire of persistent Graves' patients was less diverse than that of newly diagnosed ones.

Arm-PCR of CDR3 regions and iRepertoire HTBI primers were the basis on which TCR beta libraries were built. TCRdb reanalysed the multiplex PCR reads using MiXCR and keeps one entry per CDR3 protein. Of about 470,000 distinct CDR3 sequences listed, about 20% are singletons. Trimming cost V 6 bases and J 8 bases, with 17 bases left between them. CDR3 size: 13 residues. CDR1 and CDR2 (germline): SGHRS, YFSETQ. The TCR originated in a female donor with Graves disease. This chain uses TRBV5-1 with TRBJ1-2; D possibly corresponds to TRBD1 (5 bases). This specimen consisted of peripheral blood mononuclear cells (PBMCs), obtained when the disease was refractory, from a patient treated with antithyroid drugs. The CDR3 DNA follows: TGCGCCAGCAAAAGTATTCGGGGGTTCGGCTACACCTTC. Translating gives CASKSIRGFGYTF.